This TCR beta chain was sequenced in a study of T-cell reconstitution after alpha-beta-depleted transplantation in children. Using unique molecular identifiers, the investigators prepared the TCRbeta library. TCRdb recomputed calls from the PCR reads with MiXCR, one row per CDR3 protein. The table includes 580,000 or so distinct CDR3 sequences, roughly 24% detected once. The study, taken as a whole, reports: Diversity of TCRbeta at day 60 was high in some patients, arising from surviving recipient T cells and thymic progenitors. About two months after transplant, alpha-beta T cells reportedly came from several hundred expanded graft clones. At the one-year point after transplant, T-cell counts and TCRbeta diversity were found to come mostly from T cells that had been newly produced.

Turning to this clonotype: What it binds is unknown.

CDR1 and CDR2 (germline): LGHNA, YSLEER. With 4 bases clipped from V and 9 bases from J, the junction kept 11 bases outside the gene matches. This CDR3 is built from 16 residues. This TCR was sampled from a boy in the first two years of life who had a stem cell transplant for acute myeloid leukemia, so the T cells may come from the graft donor. The chain is built from TRBV4-3 and TRBJ2-1; TRBD2 agrees at 11 bases. The sequencing used PBMCs, mostly from graft donor cells, collected 360 days after TCRalphabeta/CD19-depleted stem cell transplant. CDR3 loop: CASSPSHLAGGFEQFF. CDR3 nucleotides: TGCGCCAGCAGCCCAAGCCATCTAGCGGGGGGCTTTGAGCAGTTCTTC.